This T cell receptor (beta chain) was sequenced for a study of early T cells in non-severe SARS-CoV-2 infection (dated by TCRdb to the early 2020s). A note on the overall study: Bulk RNA from unsorted whole blood was used for TCR sequencing, so alpha and beta chains could not be paired. Broader findings and caveats from the paper: VDJdb matching was skewed toward anti-spike CD8 responses and likely underestimated virus-specific expansions, missing private and CD4 specificities.

Set within a cohort of healthcare workers in London, UK, this nested case-control study involved weekly PCR testing of nasopharyngeal swabs along with blood sampling. Healthcare workers were enrolled in the week of the UK lockdown, from 23 to 31 March 2020, and were followed every week for up to about 15 weeks. Libraries were built with 5' RACE. Data came from a NextSeq 500. To correct for sequencing error and PCR bias, the TCR library protocol tagged individual cDNA molecules with unique molecular identifiers. TCR alpha and beta chains were both sequenced, and the abundances of alpha and beta sequences in each sample were closely correlated with each other. The authors' analysis ran thus. Decombinator V4 was used to annotate TCR sequences for V gene, J gene and CDR3. TCRs were defined as expanded if a significant change between any two time points was detected under a Poisson model with p below 0.0001. TCR abundances were normalised to the total number of TCRs sequenced per sample and expressed as counts per million. MAIT TCRs were defined by TRAV1-2 paired with TRAJ12, TRAJ20 or TRAJ33, and iNKT TCRs by TRAV10 paired with TRAJ18. VDJdb, accessed 1 November 2021, was searched for CMV, EBV and SARS-CoV-2 annotated TCRs, with TCRs annotated for multiple antigens excluded. TCRdb applied fastp at Q25 and MiXCR to the public reads, then kept only in-frame beta chains. CDR3 protein duplicates are merged, each entry listing the most common genes and DNA. It is TCRdb's table, rather than the study itself, that gives the V and J calls and clone size. The sample table contains about 55,000 distinct CDR3 sequences; only one count was recorded for approximately 15% of them. The top ten clonotypes cover roughly 10% of the sample.

The CDR3, from cysteine to phenylalanine, totals 15 residues. The read is trimmed to its CDR3 DNA, 45 bases read in frame from base 1. V gives up 1 base and J gives up 6 bases, and the segment between their germline ends measures 14 bases. From a lookup of the germline V gene, CDR1 and CDR2 are SGHVS and FQNEAQ. Many counts were recorded for this clonotype. What this receptor recognizes is not known. Base qualities were left out, and no much larger clone turns up one base away. Material: whole blood, obtained at baseline. The receptor's source is an adult who was a healthcare worker with PCR-confirmed SARS-CoV-2 infection or an uninfected control (not recorded which). The receptor chain draws on TRBV7-8 and TRBJ2-3; the best D guess is TRBD1, with 6 bases matching. The CDR3 reads CASSLGGLTGDTQYF. The DNA sequence is given as TGTGCCAGCAGCTTAGGGGGGCTCACTGGGGATACGCAGTATTTT. Joined to the reference TRBV7-8 and TRBJ2-3 proteins, this CDR3 gives the full variable domain: GAGVSQSPRYKVAKRGQDVALRCDPISGHVSLFWYQQALGQGPEFLTYFQNEAQLDKSGLPSDRFFAERPEGSVSTLKIQRTQQEDSAVYLCASSLGGLTGDTQYFGPGTRLTVL.